Each of the 6 T cell receptor beta chains below was sequenced from the same sample in a study of blood T cells in healthy people across ages. The second PCR ran about 6 to 12 cycles with a sample-barcoded 5' primer and J-beta primers. TCRdb ran MiXCR on the 5' RACE reads and lists one entry per CDR3 protein. Among over a million distinct CDR3 sequences, roughly a quarter were seen once, and the ten largest hold about 0.72%. This sample also appeared in a second study, on T cells of mothers and their children.

The specimen was blood. The receptor source for this set is a girl aged 2 to 10 in good health.

This chain uses TRBV28 with TRBJ1-2, with 7 bases identical to TRBD1. V lost 9 bases and J lost 8; bases outside the gene matches: 6. The CDR3 is made up of 11 amino acids. The germline V gene has CDR1 MDHEN and CDR2 SYDVKM. CDR3 DNA sequence: TGTGCCAGTGGGACAGATCGCGGCTACACCTTC. Amino acids: CASGTDRGYTF.

J is TRBJ2-1 and V is TRBV20-1; D remains ambiguous. Germline V gives CDR1 DFQATT, CDR2 SNEGSKA (reference sequence). This CDR3 comprises 15 residues. V gave up 6 bases and J gave up 1 base, with 16 bases separating them. The CDR3 bases are TGCAGTGCCTCCACGGCTAGTCTATCCTACAATGAGCAGTTCTTC. Protein: CSASTASLSYNEQFF.

Concerning this clonotype: An end of the junction differs from the germline gene, which may be a read error. This chain links TRBV29-1 with TRBJ2-1, with a weak D call TRBD1 (6 bases). The CDR3 is 16 residues long. CDR1 is SQVTM, CDR2 ANQGSEA, per germline. CDR3 sequence: CSVEDPGERAYNEQSF. DNA for the CDR3: TGCAGCGTTGAAGACCCAGGGGAAAGGGCCTACAATGAGCAGTCCTTC.

This chain links TRBV29-1 with TRBJ2-1, with TRBD1 matching 7 bases. TRBJ2-5 matches the DNA end more closely, so the J call is doubtful. Germline V gene data show CDR1 as SQVTM and CDR2 as ANQGSEA. CDR3 length equals 14 residues. In DNA, the CDR3 is TGCAGCGTCACTAAACAGGGGATCCGGGAGACCCAGTACTTC. This sequence encodes CSVTKQGIRETQYF.

The DNA of the CDR3 is TGCGCCAGCAGCCCCCATCGGGGTCATGGCACTGAAGCTTTCTTT. It translates to CASSPHRGHGTEAFF. The gene calls are TRBV5-1 and TRBJ1-1; D is uncertain. The CDR3 runs to 15 residues. V lost 4 bases to trimming and J lost 4 bases, with 17 bases between them. Germline V gene lookup returns CDR1 SGHRS and CDR2 YFSETQ. Looking up the rest from reference TRBV5-1 and TRBJ1-1 gives the full variable domain: KAGVTQTPRYLIKTRGQQVTLSCSPISGHRSVSWYQQTPGQGLQFLFEYFSETQRNKGNFPGRFSGRQFSNSRSEMNVSTLELGDSALYLCASSPHRGHGTEAFFGQGTRLTVV.

This clonotype has ten or more counts. The chain joins TRBV12-3 or TRBV12-4 to TRBJ2-1, with a tentative D call TRBD2 (7 bases). V gave up 4 bases and J gave up 1 base, with 11 bases separating them. The CDR3 is made up of 15 amino acids. In DNA form, the CDR3 reads TGTGCCAGCAGTTGGGGGGGCGAGTCCTACAATGAGCAGTTCTTC. This translates into CASSWGGESYNEQFF.